Listed below are T cell receptor beta chains from one sample, sequenced in a study of cytomegalovirus exposure and HLA in healthy donors. Clones were sequenced by immunoSEQ multiplex PCR, and TCRdb holds only the in-frame ones, with some missing. Found here are 76,000 or so clones, about 78% of them singletons; the top ten hold approximately 9%. Sample: PBMCs. Receptor source: a woman aged 40 to 50 in good health and CMV-seropositive. The CDR3 runs from the conserved cysteine through the conserved F or W. D genes are given only for firm matches. Clone size, where shown, is once, few, many, or a class for clones that have expanded.

clone_size j_call d_call v_call cdr3_nt cdr3_aa
- TRBJ2-6 - TRBV29-1 TGCAGCGTTCTTGACAGGTCCCCTTCTGGGGCCAACGTCCTGACTTTC CSVLDRSPSGANVLTF
- TRBJ2-1 - TRBV7-2 TGTGCCAGCAGCTTAGCCAGGGGAGACTACAATGAGCAGTTCTTC CASSLARGDYNEQFF
few TRBJ2-1 TRBD2 TRBV9 TGTGCCAGCAGCGTTCAGCGGGGGGGCAATGATGAGCAGTTCTTC CASSVQRGGNDEQFF
- TRBJ2-2 - TRBV18 TGTGCCAGCTCACCAAGTCTCGGAGCCGCGAACACCGGGGAGCTGTTTTTT CASSPSLGAANTGELFF
- TRBJ1-5 TRBD1 TRBV6-5 TGTGCCAGCAGTTACCCCAGGACAGGGAGAAATCAGCCCCAGCATTTT CASSYPRTGRNQPQHF
- TRBJ2-5 - TRBV7-9 TGTGCCAGCAGCCCAGTGAATGGAGAGACCCAGTACTTC CASSPVNGETQYF
- TRBJ2-5 TRBD1 TRBV7-3 TGTGCCAGCAGCCCAAGACAGGGGGCTCGGGAGACCCAGTACTTC CASSPRQGARETQYF
- TRBJ2-2 TRBD1 TRBV5-1 TGCGCCAGCAGCACGGGACAGGGCAACACCGGGGAGCTGTTTTTT CASSTGQGNTGELFF
few TRBJ2-5 TRBD1 TRBV5-8 TGTGCCAGCAGCTTGGGAGGGGGCGTCGAGACCCAGTACTTC CASSLGGGVETQYF
- TRBJ1-2 - TRBV10-3 TGTGCCATCAGGCTTACGGCCGGGGTTGGCTACACCTTC CAIRLTAGVGYTF
- TRBJ1-6 - TRBV7-9 TGTGCCAGCAGCTTAGCGCAGGGTTCACCCCTCCACTTT CASSLAQGSPLHF
- TRBJ2-7 TRBD1 TRBV2 TGTGCCAGCAGTCCAGGACAGGGCCTAAACTCCTACGAGCAGTACTTC CASSPGQGLNSYEQYF
- TRBJ2-5 TRBD1 TRBV9 TGTGCCAGCAGCACAGGGGGTTTCCAAGAGACCCAGTACTTC CASSTGGFQETQYF
few TRBJ1-2 - TRBV6-5 TGTGCCAGCAGTTACTCGGAAAGACAGACTAACTATGGCTACACCTTC CASSYSERQTNYGYTF
- TRBJ2-1 TRBD2 TRBV28 TGTGCCAGCAGTTTAAACAGCGGGGGGGGCAATGAGCAGTTCTTC CASSLNSGGGNEQFF
once TRBJ2-1 TRBD1 TRBV7-2 TGTGCCAGCAGCCGGTCTGGACAGGGGAGGAATGAGCAGTTCTTC CASSRSGQGRNEQFF
- TRBJ1-5 - TRBV2 TGTGCCAGCAGTGAACCGGGACACCCTAGCAATCAGCCCCAGCATTTT CASSEPGHPSNQPQHF
- TRBJ2-5 TRBD2 TRBV7-7 TGTGCCAGCAGCTTATACTCCGGGACTACGGAGACCCAGTACTTC CASSLYSGTTETQYF
- TRBJ1-6 - TRBV6-5 TGTGCCAGCAGCCTCCAGGGGTTGGGGAATTCACCCCTCCACTTT CASSLQGLGNSPLHF
- TRBJ1-6 - TRBV10-3 TGTGCCACCCGCTTCTCGGGTCTCGAAGAGTCACCCCTCCACTTT CATRFSGLEESPLHF
once TRBJ1-2 - TRBV5-8 TGTGCCAGCAGCGCCGGACAGAGAGGCTACACCTTC CASSAGQRGYTF
- TRBJ1-1 - TRBV7-2 TGTGCCAGCAGCTTAGAAGACAGGATATTCTTCTTT CASSLEDRIFFF
- TRBJ2-4 - TRBV19 TGTGCCAGTAGTATAGGCCCCGGGGACATTCAGTACTTC CASSIGPGDIQYF